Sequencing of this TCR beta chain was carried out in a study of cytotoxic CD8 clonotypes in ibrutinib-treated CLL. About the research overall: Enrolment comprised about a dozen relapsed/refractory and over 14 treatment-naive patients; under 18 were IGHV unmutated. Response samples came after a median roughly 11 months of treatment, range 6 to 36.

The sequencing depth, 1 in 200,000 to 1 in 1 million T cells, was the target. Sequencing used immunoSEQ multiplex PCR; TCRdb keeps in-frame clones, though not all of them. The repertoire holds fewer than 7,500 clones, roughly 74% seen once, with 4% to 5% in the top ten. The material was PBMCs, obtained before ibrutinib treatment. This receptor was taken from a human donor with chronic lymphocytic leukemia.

CDR3: CASSVGASGANVLTF. The DNA of the CDR3 is TGTGCCAGCAGCGTAGGAGCCTCTGGGGCCAACGTCCTGACTTTC. This chain links TRBV9 with TRBJ2-6; D is uncertain. The germline V and J ends were trimmed by 0 bases and 0 bases, with 4 bases remaining between them. Germline V gives CDR1 SGDLS, CDR2 YYNGEE. CDR3 size: 15 residues.